The 20 T cell receptor beta chains in this list originate from one sample, sequenced in a study of blood T cell repertoires in COVID-19 (dated by TCRdb to the early 2020s). The receptor library was made with the immunoSEQ multiplex PCR assay. In its TCRdb copy, this immuneACCESS table keeps in-frame sequences only and misses some clones. Where compared with another copy, unresolved V genes explain less than half of these, and the others have no known cause. The sample data list around 260,000 clones, and 80% to 90% of these were observed just once. The ten largest clonotypes hold over 2% of the sample. The sequenced material came from peripheral blood. These receptors were taken from a woman in her fifties or sixties with acute or convalescent COVID-19.

V is TRBV25-1 and J is TRBJ2-7; D is possibly TRBD2 (5 bases). From germline, CDR1 is MGHDK and CDR2 SYGVNS. V lost 3 bases and J lost 0, with 6 bases in between. The CDR3 totals 13 residues. The DNA for the CDR3 is TGTGCCAGCAGTGACCGGGACTCCTACGAGCAGTACTTC. This translates into CASSDRDSYEQYF.

This clone appeared once. The rearrangement joins TRBV4-3 to TRBJ2-3, with 8 bases matching TRBD2. Germline lookup yields CDR1 LGHNA and CDR2 YSLEER. The CDR3 totals 16 residues. Unmatched junction bases numbered 6, after V lost 4 bases and J lost 0 bases. The CDR3 loop is CASSRGTSLSTDTQYF. CDR3 coding DNA: TGCGCCAGCAGCCGGGGGACTAGTCTTAGCACAGATACGCAGTATTTT.

This rearrangement joins TRBV27 to TRBJ2-7; 7 bases are shared with TRBD2. The CDR3 totals 14 residues. The V and J ends lost 4 bases and 3 bases, in that order; junction bases with no gene match: 6. In germline, CDR1 is MNHEY, CDR2 SMNVEV (reference sequence). Here the CDR3 DNA reads TGTGCCAGCAGTTCGGGACTAACCCTCTACGAGCAGTACTTC. It specifies CASSSGLTLYEQYF.

The rearrangement uses TRBV6-1 and TRBJ2-1, with 8 bases matching TRBD2. Per the germline V gene, CDR1 is MNHNS and CDR2 is SASEGT. V was pared by 0 bases and J by 4 bases, with 5 bases of the junction left unmatched. The CDR3 extends over 16 amino acids. The CDR3 protein is CASSEAGPGGYNEQFF. CDR3 nucleotides: TGTGCCAGCAGTGAAGCGGGACCGGGAGGGTACAATGAGCAGTTCTTC.

The rearrangement uses TRBV24-1 and TRBJ2-1; D is possibly TRBD1 (6 bases). V gave up 2 bases and J gave up 3 bases, with 13 bases separating them. The V gene's germline CDR1 is KGHDR and CDR2 SFDVKD. The CDR3 loop spans 16 amino acids. The CDR3 bases are TGTGCCACCAGTGATTCGACAGGAAAGAACTACAATGAGCAGTTCTTC. Translated, it gives CATSDSTGKNYNEQFF.

This clone was detected only once. V and J are TRBV7-7 and TRBJ1-6; weak D call: TRBD1 (5 bases). CDR3 size: 13 residues. V dropped 5 bases and J dropped 7 bases, with 9 bases sitting between them. Germline V gene lookup returns CDR1 SSHAT and CDR2 FNYEAQ (reference sequence). This chain's CDR3 is CASSAGGNSPLHF. The CDR3 coding sequence is TGTGCCAGCAGCGCGGGGGGGAATTCACCCCTCCACTTT.

This chain uses TRBV7-2 with TRBJ2-7; 8 nucleotides line up with TRBD2. Germline-derived CDR1 and CDR2 are SGHTA and FQGNSA. CDR3 length equals 16 residues. V shed 0 bases, J shed 0 bases, and the junction held 4 bases outside the gene matches. DNA of the CDR3: TGTGCCAGCAGCTTAGCCCCTGCGGGAGGCTCCTACGAGCAGTACTTC. This codes for CASSLAPAGGSYEQYF. The entire variable domain, with the rest obtained from reference TRBV7-2 and TRBJ2-7, is as follows: GAGVSQSPSNKVTEKGKDVELRCDPISGHTALYWYRQSLGQGLEFLIYFQGNSAPDKSGLPSDRFSAERTGGSVSTLTIQRTQQEDSAVYLCASSLAPAGGSYEQYFGPGTRLTVT.

The gene calls are TRBV5-4 and TRBJ2-1, with 8 bases lining up with TRBD2. Trimming at V came to 5 bases and at J to 1 base, leaving 8 bases not matched to a gene. This CDR3 comprises 16 residues. Germline-derived CDR1 and CDR2 are SGHNT and YYREEE (reference sequence). CDR3 residues: CASRHQRERSYNEQFF. The CDR3 DNA follows: TGTGCCAGCAGGCACCAGCGGGAGAGGTCCTACAATGAGCAGTTCTTC.

V is TRBV3-1 (or the pseudogene TRBV3-2) and J is TRBJ2-1; the match to TRBD2 covers 8 bases. The V segment lost 1 base and the J segment 9 bases; nucleotides outside the gene matches: 8. Looked up from germline, CDR1 is LGHDT and CDR2 is YNNKEL (reference sequence). There are 15 residues in the CDR3. Written as DNA, the CDR3 is TGTGCCAGCAGCCAAGTTCAAGCGGGAGCGGGTGAGCAGTTCTTC. Protein: CASSQVQAGAGEQFF.

The chain joins TRBV7-3 to TRBJ1-1; D is possibly TRBD1 (5 bases). The CDR3 runs 14 residues. V lost 2 bases and J lost 1, with 8 bases in between. Germline CDR1 reads SGHTA; CDR2 reads FQGTGA. The CDR3 DNA follows: TGTGCCAGCAGCTTAGGGCAGGGGAACACTGAAGCTTTCTTT. It yields the protein CASSLGQGNTEAFF.

In this sample, this clone turned up once. The chain carries TRBV18 and TRBJ2-6; 8 bases match TRBD1. The J segment lost 4 bases and the V segment lost 3 bases, leaving 11 bases of the junction unmatched. This CDR3 region has 18 residues. The germline CDR1 and CDR2 sequences are KGHSH and LQKENI. The chain's CDR3 is CASSPFRTGSRGANVLTF. CDR3 in DNA: TGTGCCAGCTCACCTTTTAGGACAGGGTCGAGGGGGGCCAACGTCCTGACTTTC. Supplemented by reference TRBV18 and TRBJ2-6, the full variable domain reads NAGVMQNPRHLVRRRGQEARLRCSPMKGHSHVYWYRQLPEEGLKFMVYLQKENIIDESGMPKERFSAEFPKEGPSILRIQQVVRGDSAAYFCASSPFRTGSRGANVLTFGAGSRLTVL.

Turning to this clone: One junction end does not reproduce the germline sequence, and a read error may be involved. The chain uses TRBV7-7 and TRBJ2-7; D possibly corresponds to TRBD2 (6 bases). Germline assignment: CDR1 SSHAT and CDR2 FNYEAQ (reference sequence). The CDR3 contains 14 residues. In DNA form, the CDR3 reads TGTGCTAGCAGCCCGACTAGTCGGGCCTACGAGCAGTACTTC. As protein: CASSPTSRAYEQYF.

V is TRBV23-1 and J is TRBJ2-1; D is possibly TRBD2 (6 bases). TRBV23-1 is an ORF; its function is uncertain. The CDR3 totals 16 residues. V lost 2 bases to trimming and J lost 4 bases, with 15 bases between them. CDR3 region: CASSQARWEVYNEQFF. CDR3 bases: TGCGCCAGCAGTCAAGCTCGTTGGGAGGTTTACAATGAGCAGTTCTTC.

The chain carries TRBV28 and TRBJ1-1; D is possibly TRBD1 (5 bases). The V and J ends lost 3 bases and 3 bases respectively, with 11 bases between them. The germline V gene encodes CDR1 MDHEN and CDR2 SYDVKM. The length of the CDR3 is 14 residues. CDR3 nucleotide sequence: TGTGCCAGCAGTTTCGGGGGGGTCGACACTGAAGCTTTCTTT. Amino acid sequence: CASSFGGVDTEAFF.

This rearrangement joins TRBV6-5 to TRBJ1-6; TRBD1 aligns across 8 bases. The CDR3 runs to 15 residues. J lost 8 bases, V lost 6 bases, and 9 bases had no gene match. Germline V gives CDR1 MNHEY, CDR2 SVGAGI. The CDR3 loop is CASRVLGTGDSPLHF. The CDR3 DNA reads as TGTGCCAGCAGAGTATTGGGGACAGGTGATTCACCCCTCCACTTT.

The chain is built from TRBV5-1 and TRBJ2-1; TRBD2 is a possible D gene (5 bases). V lost 0 bases, J lost 7 bases, and 11 bases lay in between. The CDR3 loop spans 14 amino acids. CDR1 and CDR2 (germline): SGHRS, YFSETQ. This CDR3 reads CASSLGGEINEQFF. The CDR3 DNA reads TGCGCCAGCAGCTTGGGGGGAGAGATAAATGAGCAGTTCTTC.

The chain links TRBV7-6 to TRBJ2-3; the match to TRBD1 covers 7 bases. The CDR3 sequence is 16 residues long. The junction had 9 bases not matched to a gene; V was cut back by 5 bases and J by 1 base. Germline V CDR1 and CDR2: SGHVS, FNYEAQ. The CDR3 reads CASSPLLQGGTDTQYF. The CDR3 DNA reads TGTGCCAGCAGCCCGCTTCTTCAGGGGGGCACAGATACGCAGTATTTT.

V gene TRBV19 combines with J gene TRBJ1-1; no definite D call. This CDR3 has 14 residues. Germline V CDR1 and CDR2: LNHDA, SQIVND (reference sequence). Trimming shortened V by 5 bases and J by 1 base, and 11 bases separated the two germline ends. The CDR3, as DNA: TGTGCCAGTAGTCTGGGCGTTGAGAACACTGAAGCTTTCTTT. This encodes CASSLGVENTEAFF. Based on the CDR3 plus reference TRBV19 and TRBJ1-1, the full variable domain is DGGITQSPKYLFRKEGQNVTLSCEQNLNHDAMYWYRQDPGQGLRLIYYSQIVNDFQKGDIAEGYSVSREKKESFPLTVTSAQKNPTAFYLCASSLGVENTEAFFGQGTRLTVV.

This rearrangement joins TRBV6-5 to TRBJ2-5, with TRBD2 matching over 7 bases. Unmatched junction bases numbered 4, after V lost 2 bases and J lost 7 bases. This CDR3 has 13 amino acids. The V gene's germline CDR1 is MNHEY and CDR2 SVGAGI. The CDR3 nucleotides read TGTGCCAGCAGTTACGTGGGGGAGGGGACCCAGTACTTC. Translating gives CASSYVGEGTQYF.

This clone was counted only a few times. The genes are TRBV9 and TRBJ2-3; 11 bases match TRBD2. The CDR3 consists of 15 residues. The germline V gene encodes CDR1 SGDLS and CDR2 YYNGEE. The ends lost 4 bases at V and 6 bases at J; junction bases unmatched: 7. The CDR3 loop reads CASSSRASGRDTQYF. In DNA, the CDR3 is TGTGCCAGCAGCTCGAGGGCTAGCGGGAGGGATACGCAGTATTTT.